This paragraph reports one TCR beta chain. The antigen is unknown. The data belong to a study of a mutant IDH1 vaccine in newly diagnosed glioma. Whole-study context: Beginning 4-6 weeks after radiotherapy alone, or with temozolomide cycles, vaccination took place. Visit V12 was conducted at week 35 as the safety follow-up. Visit V13 came later, at week 47.

Study-level points and caveats: Evidence of vaccine-induced immune responses was documented in less than 95% of patients.

The time point here: week 35, safety follow-up. Vaccination comprised doses that each held 300 ug of mutant IDH1 20-mer peptide, plus topical imiquimod. Data came from immunoSEQ multiplex PCR; TCRdb stores just in-frame clones and leaves some out. The table lists more than 45,000 clones, 70% to 90% of them singletons, with around 5.7% in the top ten. V was shortened by 2 bases and J by 3 bases, with 11 bases between the two germline ends. Germline CDR1 reads SNHLY; CDR2 reads FYNNEI. There are 15 residues in the CDR3. J is TRBJ1-5 and V is TRBV2; D might be TRBD1 (5 bases). The sample consisted of PBMCs, taken from a glioma patient whose treatment included an IDH1 peptide vaccine. The TCR was taken from a woman aged 35 to 49 with glioma. CDR3 DNA: TGTGCCAGCAGTGAAATGGGACGGGTCAATCAGCCCCAGCATTTT. Encoded protein: CASSEMGRVNQPQHF.